Only a few counts were recorded for the clone carrying this TCR beta chain. Its target is unknown. This entry comes from a study of vaccination and CD4 T cells after COVID-19. Treatment here: approximately 9-day PBMC culture with coronavirus spike peptide pools or control peptides (ViraFEST assay). CDR3 length: 12 amino acids. Trimming shortened V by 4 bases and J by 2 bases, and 9 bases separated the two germline ends. Germline V gene lookup returns CDR1 DFQATT and CDR2 SNEGSKA (reference sequence). Sequenced with the Oncomine TCR Beta short-read assay was DNA taken from cultured CD4+ T cells. Extraction of genomic DNA was performed on cultured CD4+ T cells. Using its own MiXCR run on the PCR reads, TCRdb lists one record per CDR3 protein. The repertoire holds 15,000 to 20,000 distinct CDR3 sequences, around 37% seen once, with more than 14% in the top ten.

The chain has TRBV20-1 and TRBJ2-7; the D gene is possibly TRBD1 (5 bases). The source of this sequence is a human donor with COVID-19. Material for sequencing was cultured CD4+ T cells from blood. The CDR3 region is CSANAQAYEQYF. CDR3 sequence (DNA): TGCAGTGCTAATGCACAGGCCTACGAGCAGTACTTC.